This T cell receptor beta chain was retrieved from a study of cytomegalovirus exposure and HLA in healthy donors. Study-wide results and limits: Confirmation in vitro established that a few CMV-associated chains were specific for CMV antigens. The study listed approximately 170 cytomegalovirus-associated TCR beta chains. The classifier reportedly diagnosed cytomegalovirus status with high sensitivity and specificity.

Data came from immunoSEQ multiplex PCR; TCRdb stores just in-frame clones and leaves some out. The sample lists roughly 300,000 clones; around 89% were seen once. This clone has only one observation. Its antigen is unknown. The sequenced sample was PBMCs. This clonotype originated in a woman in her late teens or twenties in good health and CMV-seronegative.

The CDR3 spells CASSMSGETQYF. The CDR3 coding sequence is TGTGCCAGCAGCATGAGCGGGGAAACGCAGTATTTT. This chain links TRBV9 with TRBJ2-3; TRBD2 agrees at 7 bases. This CDR3 is built from 12 residues. Germline CDR1 is SGDLS and CDR2 is YYNGEE. The V and J ends lost 4 bases and 9 bases, in that order; junction bases with no gene match: 5.